The entry that follows covers one T cell receptor beta chain sequence. The CDR3 has 16 residues. In germline, CDR1 is MNHEY, CDR2 SMNVEV (reference sequence). V lost 5 bases to trimming and J lost 6 bases, with 17 bases between them. TCRdb ran MiXCR on the RT-PCR reads and lists one entry per CDR3 protein. Of 650,000 to 800,000 distinct CDR3 sequences in the sample, 12% to 15% were seen once. Sequences were obtained from memory CD4+ T cells from blood. The chain uses TRBV27 and TRBJ1-6; D uncertain. The TCR was taken from a female donor in good health, serving as a healthy control. The CDR3 coding sequence is TGTGCCAGCAGTCCCCCCCTAGGGCAGCGTAATTCACCCCTCCACTTT. It yields the protein CASSPPLGQRNSPLHF.